This is a list of T cell receptor beta chains from one sample in a study of CD8+ T cells in alopecia areata. Clones were sequenced by immunoSEQ multiplex PCR, and TCRdb holds only the in-frame ones, with some missing. The table records 140,000 to 150,000 clones, roughly 52% of them present only once. The sequenced sample was CD8+ T cells sorted from blood, obtained at week 4, from a patient treated with tofacitinib. The source of these receptors is a human donor with alopecia areata. CDR3s include the opening cysteine and the closing phenylalanine or tryptophan. D genes are given only for firm matches.

d_gene	v_gene	j_gene	CDR3aa
TRBD1	TRBV15	TRBJ2-2	CATRDRATGELFF
-	TRBV4-1	TRBJ2-7	CASSQLQGGDEQYF
-	TRBV30	TRBJ2-3	CAYVQADTQYF
-	TRBV28	TRBJ1-1	CASSIGTSNTEAFF
-	TRBV29-1	TRBJ2-2	CSGDLTNTGELFF
-	TRBV7-7	TRBJ2-7	CASSFQWFGEQYF
-	TRBV5-1	TRBJ2-1	CASSLELGGYNEQFF
-	TRBV6-5	TRBJ2-1	CASSLGRVYNEQFF
-	TRBV27	TRBJ1-6	CASSLSPGASYNSPLHF
-	TRBV7-8	TRBJ2-1	CASSLGQSEQFF
TRBD1	TRBV2	TRBJ2-5	CASSSDRFEETQYF
TRBD2	TRBV13	TRBJ2-1	CASSFMAGGAGNEQFF
-	TRBV6-5	TRBJ2-7	CASSYPPYEQYF
-	TRBV30	TRBJ2-7	CAWSPLRVGEGDKQYF
-	TRBV30	TRBJ1-5	CAWSLQGDQPQHF
TRBD2	TRBV6-4	TRBJ2-1	CASSGTSGEYNEQFF
-	TRBV6-5	TRBJ2-5	CASSYSQVEYF
-	TRBV7-9	TRBJ2-5	CASSWGNQETQYF
-	TRBV2	TRBJ2-1	CASSEGNEQFF
TRBD2	TRBV7-9	TRBJ2-5	CASSGLGLGIETQYF
-	TRBV13	TRBJ2-7	CASSSQGYEQYF
-	TRBV29-1	TRBJ1-2	CSVSLRDTMGYGYTF
-	TRBV2	TRBJ1-1	CASSEWGDTEAFF
-	TRBV11-2	TRBJ1-2	CASSEIPYGYTF
TRBD2	TRBV7-8	TRBJ2-3	CASITGGAMSTDTQYF
-	TRBV29-1	TRBJ2-1	CSVEEWADYNEQFF
TRBD2	TRBV6-9	TRBJ2-3	CASSYISGGHSTDTQYF
-	TRBV27	TRBJ2-6	CASSSGGAGANVLTF
-	TRBV19	TRBJ1-5	CASSPGTENQPQHF
-	TRBV4-1	TRBJ2-5	CASSLNTGRFQETQYF
TRBD1	TRBV19	TRBJ1-1	CASRKDRGGTEAFF
-	TRBV5-6	TRBJ2-7	CASTQFYSYEQYF